These 20 T cell receptor beta chains share one sample of origin, sequenced in a study of cytomegalovirus exposure and HLA in healthy donors. The PCR used 60 Vbeta and 13 Jbeta primers. Here immunoSEQ multiplex PCR was the method, and the copy in TCRdb shows in-frame clones only, minus some. Of about 120,000 clones in the sample, 63% were seen once. Material for sequencing was PBMCs. The source is a man aged 35-49 years in good health and CMV-seropositive.

This rearrangement joins TRBV7-9 to TRBJ2-7, with TRBD2 identical over 11 bases. The germline V gene has CDR1 SEHNR and CDR2 FQNEAQ (reference sequence). The CDR3 is made up of 15 amino acids. After removal of 0 bases from V and 7 bases from J, the junction contained 5 bases not matched to a gene. The CDR3 DNA follows: TGTGCCAGCAGCTTAGCCCTAGCGGGAGGAAATGAGCAGTACTTC. It specifies CASSLALAGGNEQYF.

This clone showed up just a few times. J is TRBJ2-5 and V is TRBV18; 9 nucleotides match TRBD1. CDR3 length: 15 residues. J gave up 1 base and V 10 bases, and 10 bases lay outside the gene matches. The germline V gene has CDR1 KGHSH and CDR2 LQKENI. The DNA of the CDR3 is TGTGCCACCGCGAAAACAGGGGGCATCCAAGAGACCCAGTACTTC. This codes for CATAKTGGIQETQYF.

This chain joins TRBV7-2 and TRBJ2-7; the D gene is possibly TRBD2 (6 bases). The CDR3 is 16 residues long. Trimming cost V 0 bases and J 1 base, with 13 bases left between them. Germline CDR1 reads SGHTA; CDR2 reads FQGNSA. Written as DNA, the CDR3 is TGTGCCAGCAGCTTAGCCACTAGCTCCAGATCCTACGAGCAGTACTTC. It translates to CASSLATSSRSYEQYF.

This chain uses TRBV18 with TRBJ2-2; 7 bases are shared with TRBD1. The J segment lost 6 bases and the V segment lost 3 bases, leaving 4 bases of the junction unmatched. The CDR3 has 14 residues. CDR1 and CDR2 (germline): KGHSH, LQKENI. The CDR3 region is CASSPQGQSGELFF. The CDR3 DNA follows: TGTGCCAGCTCACCCCAGGGACAGTCCGGGGAGCTGTTTTTT.

The chain recombines TRBV6-5 with TRBJ1-2, with D tentatively TRBD1 (6 bases). V lost 0 bases and J lost 3, with 14 bases in between. The CDR3 length is 16 residues. From germline, CDR1 is MNHEY and CDR2 SVGAGI. The CDR3, as DNA: TGTGCCAGCAGTTACTCTCTGACAGGACAATACTATGGCTACACCTTC. Protein: CASSYSLTGQYYGYTF.

This clone turned up a few times. The chain has TRBV15 and TRBJ2-2, with TRBD2 as a possible D gene (6 bases). Trimming pared 1 base from V and 3 bases from J, leaving 12 bases between. CDR3 length: 16 residues. CDR1 LNHNV and CDR2 YYDKDF come from the germline V gene (reference sequence). The CDR3 loop reads CATSRGGGTHTGELFF. The CDR3 nucleotides are TGTGCCACCAGCAGAGGTGGCGGGACTCACACCGGGGAGCTGTTTTTT.

For the CDR3, the DNA is TGTGCCAGCAGCTTAAACAGGCGCACAGATACGCAGTATTTT. Its translation is CASSLNRRTDTQYF. V and J are TRBV5-4 and TRBJ2-3; D might be TRBD1 (5 bases). Germline CDR1 SGHNT, CDR2 YYREEE (reference sequence). The CDR3 extends over 14 amino acids. The V and J ends lost 2 bases and 1 base respectively, with 8 bases between them. The full variable domain, its missing parts supplied by reference TRBV5-4 and TRBJ2-3, is ETGVTQSPTHLIKTRGQQVTLRCSSQSGHNTVSWYQQALGQGPQFIFQYYREEENGRGNFPPRFSGLQFPNYSSELNVNALELDDSALYLCASSLNRRTDTQYFGPGTRLTVL.

The V gene is TRBV10-3, the J gene TRBJ2-5; D is possibly TRBD1 (6 bases). This CDR3 contains 18 residues. V lost 2 bases, J lost 3 bases, and 22 bases lay in between. The germline CDR1 and CDR2 sequences are ENHRY and SYGVKD. CDR3 DNA sequence: TGTGCCATCAGTGAGCCGAACCCAGGACCAGGGGCGGAAGAGACCCAGTACTTC. It codes for CAISEPNPGPGAEETQYF.

The chain employs TRBV4-1 and TRBJ1-5; 8 positions agree with TRBD1. CDR1 and CDR2 from the germline V gene are MGHRA and YSYEKL. V gave up 4 bases and J gave up 14 bases; unmatched junction bases: 13. This CDR3 is 14 amino acids long. The CDR3 loop is CASSPGPRTGRKHF. The CDR3 DNA sequence: TGCGCCAGCAGCCCAGGACCTCGGACAGGGAGAAAGCATTTT.

V is TRBV27 and J is TRBJ2-7; TRBD1 is a possible D gene (5 bases). V was clipped by 4 bases and J by 2 bases, with 12 bases between them. The germline CDR1 and CDR2 sequences are MNHEY and SMNVEV (reference sequence). This CDR3 contains 14 residues. CDR3 amino acids: CASSSTAFPYEQYF. The DNA of the CDR3 is TGTGCCAGCAGTTCGACAGCTTTCCCCTACGAGCAGTACTTC.

This chain uses TRBV28 with TRBJ2-7; TRBD1 matches 11 bases. J lost 3 bases, V lost 5 bases, and 6 bases had no gene match. Germline V gives CDR1 MDHEN, CDR2 SYDVKM. This CDR3 comprises 15 residues. The CDR3: CASSRSGTGGYEQYF. As DNA, the CDR3 is TGTGCCAGCAGTCGCTCCGGGACAGGGGGCTACGAGCAGTACTTC.

The chain has TRBV6-5 and TRBJ1-2; no reliable D call. Germline V gene lookup returns CDR1 MNHEY and CDR2 SVGAGI. This CDR3 is built from 15 residues. V gave up 6 bases and J gave up 8 bases, with 22 bases separating them. The CDR3: CASSYGLQSSLGYTF. CDR3 bases: TGTGCCAGCAGCTACGGACTACAATCGTCGCTGGGCTACACCTTC.

Notes on this clone: Only one base separates this from a far larger clonotype, so it likely reflects a read error. This chain connects TRBV6-4 to TRBJ2-7, with TRBD1 identical over 7 bases. The germline V gene encodes CDR1 MRHNA and CDR2 SNTAGT. The CDR3 spans 14 residues. The ends lost 4 bases at V and 0 bases at J; junction bases unmatched: 3. CDR3 bases: TGTGCCAGCAGTGCGGACAGGAGCTCCTACGAGCAGTACTTC. This codes for CASSADRSSYEQYF.

This rearrangement joins TRBV5-1 to TRBJ2-5; 8 positions agree with TRBD1. CDR1 SGHRS and CDR2 YFSETQ come from the germline V gene. The CDR3 contains 15 residues. V shed 1 base, J shed 5 bases, and the junction held 7 bases outside the gene matches. This CDR3 is CASSLPAGGQETQYF. The CDR3 nucleotides are TGCGCCAGCAGCTTGCCGGCAGGGGGCCAGGAGACCCAGTACTTC.

The V call is TRBV29-1, the J call TRBJ2-5; TRBD2 might be the D (7 bases). From germline, CDR1 is SQVTM and CDR2 ANQGSEA. V dropped 3 bases and J dropped 5 bases, with 22 bases sitting between them. This CDR3 contains 16 residues. Here the CDR3 reads CSVEWGLAALGETQYF. CDR3 bases: TGCAGCGTTGAGTGGGGGCTAGCGGCCCTGGGGGAGACCCAGTACTTC.

The rearrangement uses TRBV6-1 and TRBJ1-5; TRBD1 is a possible D gene (6 bases). Germline V gene lookup returns CDR1 MNHNS and CDR2 SASEGT. Trimming took off 2 bases at V and 6 bases at J, with 20 bases between the two ends. CDR3 length: 17 residues. The CDR3 loop is CASSEPGLGARVQPQHF. For the CDR3, the DNA is TGTGCCAGCAGTGAACCGGGGCTGGGGGCCCGTGTTCAGCCCCAGCATTTT.

This clone showed up just a few times. J is TRBJ2-5 and V is TRBV28, with TRBD2 matching over 8 bases. This CDR3 has 16 residues. Germline CDR1 is MDHEN and CDR2 is SYDVKM. The V segment lost 5 bases and the J segment 5 bases; nucleotides outside the gene matches: 13. The CDR3 DNA reads as TGTGCCAGCAGTCCCACTGGGACTAGTTCGGCGGAGACCCAGTACTTC. This sequence encodes CASSPTGTSSAETQYF.

This clone was counted once. This rearrangement joins TRBV28 to TRBJ2-2, with TRBD1 identical over 11 bases. Trimming took 3 bases from V and 7 from J; bases not matched to a gene: 7. Germline CDR1 MDHEN, CDR2 SYDVKM. This CDR3 has 16 residues. In nucleotides, the CDR3 is TGTGCCAGCAGTTTTCAGGACAGGGGGCGAAGCGGGGAGCTGTTTTTT. Protein: CASSFQDRGRSGELFF.

The chain carries TRBV6-8 and TRBJ2-5, with 7 bases aligning to TRBD1. Germline lookup yields CDR1 MNHGY and CDR2 SAAAGT. Unmatched junction bases numbered 12, after V lost 4 bases and J lost 1 base. The CDR3 covers 17 residues. The CDR3 DNA is TGTGCCAGCAGTTCCGCGGGTCGGGACAGCCCCCAAGAGACCCAGTACTTC. Its protein product is CASSSAGRDSPQETQYF.

The CDR3 DNA reads as TGTGCCTGGACCTCGCAACTAGCGGGAGGGGAGTATTTT. It is translated as CAWTSQLAGGEYF. The V gene is TRBV30, the J gene TRBJ2-3; 13 bases align to TRBD2. This CDR3 spans 13 amino acids. Trimming removed 4 bases from V and 13 bases from J; junction bases left unmatched: 8. Germline V gene sequence: CDR1 GTSNPN, CDR2 SVGIG (reference sequence).